This T cell receptor beta chain was profiled in a study of T-cell reconstitution after alpha-beta-depleted transplantation in children. V shed 8 bases and J shed 7 bases, with 18 bases lying between them. The germline gives CDR1 SGHVS, CDR2 FQNEAQ. The CDR3 consists of 13 residues. Preparation of the TCRbeta library was carried out with unique molecular identifiers. A single record per CDR3 protein comes from TCRdb applying MiXCR to the PCR reads. In the table there are about 440,000 distinct CDR3 sequences, about 45% of which are singletons. This clonotype was seen a handful of times. The source of this sequence is a girl aged 2 to 9 with aplastic anemia, due to receive a stem cell transplant. The source was PBMCs, collected before TCRalphabeta/CD19-depleted stem cell transplant. The rearrangement uses TRBV7-8 and TRBJ2-7; D possibly corresponds to TRBD1 (6 bases). The CDR3 DNA follows: TGTGCCAGCGGCGAGGGGGATCCCTGGGAGCAGTACTTC. Translated, it gives CASGEGDPWEQYF.